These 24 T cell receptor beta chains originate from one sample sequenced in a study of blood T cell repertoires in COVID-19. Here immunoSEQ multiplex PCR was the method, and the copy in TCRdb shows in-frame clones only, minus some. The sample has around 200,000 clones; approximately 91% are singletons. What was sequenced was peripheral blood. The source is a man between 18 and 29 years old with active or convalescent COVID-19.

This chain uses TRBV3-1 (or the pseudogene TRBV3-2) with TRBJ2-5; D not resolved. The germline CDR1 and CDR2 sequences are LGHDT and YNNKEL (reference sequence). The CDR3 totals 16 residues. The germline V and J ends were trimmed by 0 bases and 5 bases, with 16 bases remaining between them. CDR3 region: CASSQDRAPRAETQYF. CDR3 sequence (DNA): TGTGCCAGCAGCCAAGATCGAGCGCCTCGTGCCGAGACCCAGTACTTC.

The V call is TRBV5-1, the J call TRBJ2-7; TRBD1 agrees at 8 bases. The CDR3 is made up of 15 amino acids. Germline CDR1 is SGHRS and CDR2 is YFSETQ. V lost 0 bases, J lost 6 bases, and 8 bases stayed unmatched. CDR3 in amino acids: CASSLEGQGQGEQYF. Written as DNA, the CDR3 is TGCGCCAGCAGCTTGGAAGGACAGGGTCAGGGCGAGCAGTACTTC.

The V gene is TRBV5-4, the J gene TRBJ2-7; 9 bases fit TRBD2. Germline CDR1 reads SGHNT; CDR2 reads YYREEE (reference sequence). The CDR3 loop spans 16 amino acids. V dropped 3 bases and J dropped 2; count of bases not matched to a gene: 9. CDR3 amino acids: CASSYEREALPYEQYF. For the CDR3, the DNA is TGTGCCAGCAGCTACGAGCGGGAGGCCCTCCCCTACGAGCAGTACTTC.

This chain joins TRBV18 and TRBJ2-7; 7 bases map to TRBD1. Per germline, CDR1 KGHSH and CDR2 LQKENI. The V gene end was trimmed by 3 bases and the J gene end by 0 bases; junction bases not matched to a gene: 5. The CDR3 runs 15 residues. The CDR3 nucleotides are TGTGCCAGCTCACCTACAGGGGACAACTCCTACGAGCAGTACTTC. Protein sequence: CASSPTGDNSYEQYF. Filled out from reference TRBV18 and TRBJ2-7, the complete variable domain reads NAGVMQNPRHLVRRRGQEARLRCSPMKGHSHVYWYRQLPEEGLKFMVYLQKENIIDESGMPKERFSAEFPKEGPSILRIQQVVRGDSAAYFCASSPTGDNSYEQYFGPGTRLTVT.

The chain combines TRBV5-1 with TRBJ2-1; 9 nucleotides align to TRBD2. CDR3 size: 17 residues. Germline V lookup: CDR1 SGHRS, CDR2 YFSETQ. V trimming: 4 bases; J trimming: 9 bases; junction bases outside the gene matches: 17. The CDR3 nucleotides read TGCGCCAGCAGCCCCCCGGGTAGCGGGGGCCTTTCGGGTGAGCAGTTCTTC. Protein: CASSPPGSGGLSGEQFF.

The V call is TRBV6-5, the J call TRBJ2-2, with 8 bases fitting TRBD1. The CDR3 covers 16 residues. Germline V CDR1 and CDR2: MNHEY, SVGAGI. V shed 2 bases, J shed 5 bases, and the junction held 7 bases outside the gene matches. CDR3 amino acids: CASSYQGQVGTGELFF. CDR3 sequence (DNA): TGTGCCAGCAGTTACCAGGGACAGGTCGGAACCGGGGAGCTGTTTTTT.

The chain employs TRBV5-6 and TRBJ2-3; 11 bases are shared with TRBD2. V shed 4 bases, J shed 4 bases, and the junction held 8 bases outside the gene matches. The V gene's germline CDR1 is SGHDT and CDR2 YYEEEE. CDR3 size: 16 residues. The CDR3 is CASSHTSGSVADTQYF. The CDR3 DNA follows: TGTGCCAGCAGCCATACTAGCGGGAGTGTAGCAGATACGCAGTATTTT.

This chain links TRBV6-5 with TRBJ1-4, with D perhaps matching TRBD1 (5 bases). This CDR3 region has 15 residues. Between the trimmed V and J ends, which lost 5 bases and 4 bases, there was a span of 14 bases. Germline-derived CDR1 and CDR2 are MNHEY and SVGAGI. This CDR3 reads CASSPPGGGNEKLFF. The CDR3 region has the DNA TGTGCCAGCAGTCCGCCCGGGGGAGGTAATGAAAAACTGTTTTTT.

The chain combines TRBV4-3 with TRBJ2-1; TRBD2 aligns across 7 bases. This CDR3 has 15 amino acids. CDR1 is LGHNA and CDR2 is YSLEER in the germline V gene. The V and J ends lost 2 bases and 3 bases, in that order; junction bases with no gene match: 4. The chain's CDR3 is CASSQPSGNYNEQFF. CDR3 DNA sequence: TGCGCCAGCAGCCAACCTAGCGGAAACTACAATGAGCAGTTCTTC.

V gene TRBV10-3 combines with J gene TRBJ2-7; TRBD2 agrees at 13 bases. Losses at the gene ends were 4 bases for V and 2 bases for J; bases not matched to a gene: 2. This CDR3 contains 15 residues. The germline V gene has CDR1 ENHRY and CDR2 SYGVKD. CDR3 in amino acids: CAISGTSGGAYEQYF. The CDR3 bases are TGTGCCATCAGTGGAACTAGCGGGGGGGCCTACGAGCAGTACTTC.

CDR3 sequence: CASSLRTTEAFF. The CDR3 bases are TGTGCCAGCAGTTTGCGGACTACTGAAGCTTTCTTT. The chain is built from TRBV12-3 or TRBV12-4 and TRBJ1-1, with D unresolved. The CDR3 runs 12 residues. Trimming took 3 bases from V and 5 from J, leaving 7 bases between them.

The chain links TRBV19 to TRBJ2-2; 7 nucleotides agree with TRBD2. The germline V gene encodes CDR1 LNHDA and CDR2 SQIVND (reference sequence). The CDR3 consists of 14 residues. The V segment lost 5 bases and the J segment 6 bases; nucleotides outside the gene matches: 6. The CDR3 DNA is TGTGCCAGTAGTGGGGCGGGGGTTGCCGGGGAGCTGTTTTTT. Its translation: CASSGAGVAGELFF.

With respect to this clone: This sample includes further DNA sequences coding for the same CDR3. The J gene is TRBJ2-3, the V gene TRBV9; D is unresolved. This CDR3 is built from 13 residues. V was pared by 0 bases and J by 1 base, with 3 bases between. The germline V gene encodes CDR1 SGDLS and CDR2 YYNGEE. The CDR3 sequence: CASSVGGTDTQYF. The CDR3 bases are TGTGCCAGCAGCGTAGGAGGCACAGATACGCAGTATTTT.

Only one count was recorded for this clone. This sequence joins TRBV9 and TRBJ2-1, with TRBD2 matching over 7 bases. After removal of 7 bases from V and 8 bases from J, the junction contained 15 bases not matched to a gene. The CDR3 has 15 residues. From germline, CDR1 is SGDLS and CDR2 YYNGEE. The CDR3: CASRRGLAGLDEQFF. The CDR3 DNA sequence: TGTGCCAGCCGTCGGGGATTAGCGGGTCTCGATGAGCAGTTCTTC. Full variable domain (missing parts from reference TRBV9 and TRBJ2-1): DSGVTQTPKHLITATGQRVTLRCSPRSGDLSVYWYQQSLDQGLQFLIQYYNGEERAKGNILERFSAQQFPDLHSELNLSSLELGDSALYFCASRRGLAGLDEQFFGPGTRLTVL.

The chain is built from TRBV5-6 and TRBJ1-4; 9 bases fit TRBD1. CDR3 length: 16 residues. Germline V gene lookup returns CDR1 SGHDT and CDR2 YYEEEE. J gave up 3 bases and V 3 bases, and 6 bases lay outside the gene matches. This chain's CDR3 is CASSSIQGASNEKLFF. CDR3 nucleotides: TGTGCCAGCAGCTCAATACAGGGGGCATCTAATGAAAAACTGTTTTTT.

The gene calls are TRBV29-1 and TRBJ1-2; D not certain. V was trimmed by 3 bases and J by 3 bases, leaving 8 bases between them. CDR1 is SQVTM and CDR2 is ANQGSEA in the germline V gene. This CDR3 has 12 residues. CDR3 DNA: TGCAGCGTTGATCCTCCTGACTATGGCTACACCTTC. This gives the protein CSVDPPDYGYTF.

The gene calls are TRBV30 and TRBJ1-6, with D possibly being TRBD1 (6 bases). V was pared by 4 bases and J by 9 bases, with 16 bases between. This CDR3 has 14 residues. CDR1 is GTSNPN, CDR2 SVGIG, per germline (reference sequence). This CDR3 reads CAWTIGTQTSPLHF. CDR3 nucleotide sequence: TGTGCCTGGACCATCGGGACACAAACTTCACCCCTCCACTTT. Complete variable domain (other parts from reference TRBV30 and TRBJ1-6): SQTIHQWPATLVQPVGSPLSLECTVEGTSNPNLYWYRQAAGRGLQLLFYSVGIGQISSEVPQNLSASRPQDRQFILSSKKLLLSDSGFYLCAWTIGTQTSPLHFGNGTRLTVT.

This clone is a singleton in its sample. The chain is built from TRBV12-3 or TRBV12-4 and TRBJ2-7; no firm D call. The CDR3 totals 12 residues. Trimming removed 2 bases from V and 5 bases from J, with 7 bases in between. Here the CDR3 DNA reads TGTGCCAGCAGTTTATTAGTGAACGAGCAGTACTTC. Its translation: CASSLLVNEQYF.

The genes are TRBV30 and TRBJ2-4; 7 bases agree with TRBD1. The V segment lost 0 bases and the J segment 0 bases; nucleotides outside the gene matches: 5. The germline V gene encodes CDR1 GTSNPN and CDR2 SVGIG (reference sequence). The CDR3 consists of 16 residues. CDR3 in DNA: TGTGCCTGGAGTGTACAGGCAGGGGGAGCCAAAAACATTCAGTACTTC. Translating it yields CAWSVQAGGAKNIQYF.

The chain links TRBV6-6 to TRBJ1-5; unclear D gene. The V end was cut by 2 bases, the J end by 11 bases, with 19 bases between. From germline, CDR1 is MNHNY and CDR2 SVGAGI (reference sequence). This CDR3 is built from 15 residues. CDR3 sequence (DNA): TGTGCCAGCAGTTACAACCCCGGGGTGGGTGAAGCCCAGCATTTT. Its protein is CASSYNPGVGEAQHF.

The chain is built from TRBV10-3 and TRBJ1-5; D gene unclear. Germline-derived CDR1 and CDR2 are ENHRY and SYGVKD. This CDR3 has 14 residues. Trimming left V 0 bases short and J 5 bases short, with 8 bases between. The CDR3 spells CAISESHRDQPQHF. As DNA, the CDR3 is TGTGCCATCAGTGAGTCCCACAGAGATCAGCCCCAGCATTTT.

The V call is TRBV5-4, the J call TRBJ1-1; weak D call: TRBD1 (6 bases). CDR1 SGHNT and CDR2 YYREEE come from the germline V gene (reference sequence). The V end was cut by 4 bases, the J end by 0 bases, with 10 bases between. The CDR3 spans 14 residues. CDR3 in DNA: TGTGCCAGCAGCCAAGGACAGCTGAACACTGAAGCTTTCTTT. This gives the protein CASSQGQLNTEAFF.

This CDR3 reads CASSPVGGRITNYGYTF. The CDR3 bases are TGTGCCAGCTCACCAGTTGGGGGCCGGATAACTAACTATGGCTACACCTTC. The J gene is TRBJ1-2, the V gene TRBV18, with a weak D call TRBD1 (6 bases). Deletions cut 2 bases from V and 0 bases from J, with 16 bases between. The germline gives CDR1 KGHSH, CDR2 LQKENI. The CDR3 contains 17 residues.

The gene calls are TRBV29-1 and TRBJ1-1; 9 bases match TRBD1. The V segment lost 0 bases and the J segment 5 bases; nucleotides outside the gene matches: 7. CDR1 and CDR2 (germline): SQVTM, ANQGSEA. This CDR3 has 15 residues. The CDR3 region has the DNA TGCAGCGTTGAAGATCAGGGACAGGGATGGACTGAAGCTTTCTTT. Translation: CSVEDQGQGWTEAFF.